Included here is one T cell receptor (beta chain) sequence, with context. What it binds is unknown. This sample is part of a study of cytomegalovirus exposure and HLA in healthy donors. Study-level results: Prior analysis indicated that the majority of TCR beta V segments exhibited productivity approximately 87% or approximately 30% of the time. Clonal expansion, a later analysis showed, was greater in HLA-associated TCR beta chains than in equally common others.

After removal of 2 bases from V and 9 bases from J, the junction contained 6 bases not matched to a gene. Germline V gene sequence: CDR1 SEHNR, CDR2 FQNEAQ (reference sequence). This CDR3 is 15 amino acids long. Researchers ran the PCR with 60 Vbeta and 13 Jbeta primers. Sequenced by immunoSEQ multiplex PCR; TCRdb stores in-frame clones only, minus some. The sample shows around 200,000 clones, roughly 82% of them seen only once. The clonotype was recovered from a girl aged 2 to 9 in good health and CMV-seropositive. Input material: PBMCs. The chain has TRBV7-9 and TRBJ2-1; 11 positions agree with TRBD2. This CDR3 reads CASSLLAGGPSEQFF. CDR3 DNA: TGTGCCAGCAGCTTATTAGCGGGAGGGCCTAGTGAGCAGTTCTTC.